This record concerns one TCR beta chain sequence. CDR3 length equals 17 residues. V trimming: 4 bases; J trimming: 0 bases; junction bases outside the gene matches: 12. The germline V gene encodes CDR1 SGHRS and CDR2 YFSETQ. The data were taken from a study of blood T cell repertoires in COVID-19. Some clones are missing from TCRdb's copy, which holds only in-frame ones; the method was immunoSEQ multiplex PCR. The sample consists of about 56,000 clones, 89% of them appearing once. The chain carries TRBV5-1 and TRBJ2-5, with 7 bases fitting TRBD1. The sequence was collected from a human donor in a cohort sampled during active COVID-19. Sequenced sample: peripheral blood. The DNA for the CDR3 is TGCGCCAGCAGCCCGGGACAGATATTTTCGTACCAAGAGACCCAGTACTTC. Its translation is CASSPGQIFSYQETQYF.